The 28 T cell receptor beta chains given below trace back to one sample, sequenced in a study of T cell repertoires in cytomegalovirus infection. One entry per CDR3 protein results from TCRdb running MiXCR on the reads. This table has about 240,000 distinct CDR3 sequences, about 7% appearing once. Source material: PBMCs. The source is a human donor in good health (CMV status not recorded). Some clones in this sample may be carry-over from other donors' samples.

This clonotype was observed a few times. This chain joins TRBV29-1 and TRBJ2-3, with TRBD2 matching over 7 bases. The germline V gene has CDR1 SQVTM and CDR2 ANQGSEA. Trimming removed 8 bases from V and 2 bases from J; junction bases left unmatched: 7. The CDR3 totals 13 residues. The CDR3 protein is CSTDSGPTDTQYF. DNA of the CDR3: TGCAGCACCGATAGCGGGCCCACAGATACGCAGTATTTT.

The table lists this clonotype with a few counts. The chain is built from TRBV3-1 and TRBJ2-3; D is possibly TRBD1 or TRBD2 (6 bases each). The CDR3 is made up of 15 amino acids. Trimming took 4 bases from V and 2 from J, leaving 13 bases between them. The V gene's germline CDR1 is LGHDT and CDR2 YNNKEL (reference sequence). The CDR3 nucleotides read TGTGCCAGCAGCCCCAGAGGGGGGCTCACAGATACGCAGTATTTT. Amino acids: CASSPRGGLTDTQYF.

This clonotype was detected ten times or more. The J gene is TRBJ2-1, the V gene TRBV6-2 or TRBV6-3; 11 nucleotides align to TRBD2. V shed 5 bases and J 7 bases; nucleotides not matched to a gene: 7. Germline CDR1 and CDR2: MNHEY and SVGEGT. The CDR3 has 15 residues. The CDR3 bases are TGTGCCAGCAGTCGACCGGGACTAGCGGTAAATGAGCAGTTCTTC. Its protein is CASSRPGLAVNEQFF.

This clonotype was observed many times. The chain uses TRBV5-6 and TRBJ2-2; possible D gene TRBD1, 6 bases. With 3 bases removed from V and 2 bases from J, the gap between germline ends came to 11 bases. CDR3 length: 15 residues. In germline, CDR1 is SGHDT, CDR2 YYEEEE. In DNA, the CDR3 is TGTGCCAGCAGCTGGGGACACTTAAACACCGGGGAGCTGTTTTTT. This codes for CASSWGHLNTGELFF.

This clonotype has just a few counts. The V call is TRBV28, the J call TRBJ1-1; D call uncertain. Trimming cost V 8 bases and J 4 bases, with 8 bases left between them. The CDR3 totals 11 residues. Germline CDR1 MDHEN, CDR2 SYDVKM. The CDR3 here is CASQTPTEAFF. Here the CDR3 DNA reads TGTGCCAGCCAGACCCCCACTGAAGCTTTCTTT.

This chain connects TRBV5-1 to TRBJ2-7; a weak D match, TRBD2 (6 bases). V was shortened by 8 bases and J by 0 bases, with 21 bases between the two germline ends. The CDR3 has 16 residues. Germline V CDR1 and CDR2: SGHRS, YFSETQ. The CDR3 coding sequence is TGCGCCAGTGCGGGACGGACGTATTCGAGCTCCTACGAGCAGTACTTC. Its protein is CASAGRTYSSSYEQYF.

This clonotype showed up many times. CDR3 nucleotides: TGTGCCAGCAGTGCGGGATCCCTGGAGACCCAGTACTTC. This sequence encodes CASSAGSLETQYF. V usage is TRBV2 and J usage is TRBJ2-5; D perhaps matches TRBD2 (5 bases). Germline-derived CDR1 and CDR2 are SNHLY and FYNNEI. The CDR3 is 13 residues long. The V gene lost 4 bases and the J gene lost 5 bases, with 11 bases spanning the gap. The complete variable domain, with remaining parts taken from reference TRBV2 and TRBJ2-5, reads EPEVTQTPSHQVTQMGQEVILRCVPISNHLYFYWYRQILGQKVEFLVSFYNNEISEKSEIFDDQFSVERPDGSNFTLKIRSTKLEDSAMYFCASSAGSLETQYFGPGTRLLVL.

This clonotype was observed many times. The genes are TRBV20-1 and TRBJ2-3; unclear D gene. This CDR3 is 14 amino acids long. V lost 5 bases and J lost 4, with 16 bases in between. Per germline, CDR1 DFQATT and CDR2 SNEGSKA (reference sequence). The CDR3 coding sequence is TGCAGTGCTCCCCTCCTCCGGACCCCAGATACGCAGTATTTT. This codes for CSAPLLRTPDTQYF.

This clonotype was counted ten times or more. V gene TRBV4-1 combines with J gene TRBJ1-5; D is uncertain. CDR1 is MGHRA, CDR2 YSYEKL, per germline. The CDR3 contains 18 residues. The germline V and J ends were trimmed by 1 base and 2 bases, with 18 bases remaining between them. The CDR3 nucleotides are TGCGCCAGCAGCCAAGTTGGGCCCCAATCAAGTGGCAATCAGCCCCAGCATTTT. Protein sequence: CASSQVGPQSSGNQPQHF.

Concerning this clonotype: A much larger clonotype is one base distant, so this may be a read error. J is TRBJ1-1 and V is TRBV14; D gene unclear. Trimming removed 4 bases at V and 0 bases at J, with 6 bases between. Per germline, CDR1 SGHDN and CDR2 FVKESK. The CDR3 extends over 13 amino acids. The CDR3 DNA reads TGTGCCAGCAGCCCCAACATGAACACTGAAGCTTTCTTT. Protein: CASSPNMNTEAFF. Combining the CDR3 with reference TRBV14 and TRBJ1-1 gives the whole variable domain EAGVTQFPSHSVIEKGQTVTLRCDPISGHDNLYWYRRVMGKEIKFLLHFVKESKQDESGMPNNRFLAERTGGTYSTLKVQPAELEDSGVYFCASSPNMNTEAFFGQGTRLTVV.

This clonotype was observed many times. The gene calls are TRBV28 and TRBJ1-2; D gene ambiguous. The V gene lost 4 bases and the J gene lost 8 bases, with 17 bases spanning the gap. This CDR3 has 14 amino acids. CDR1 and CDR2 from the germline V gene are MDHEN and SYDVKM. CDR3 DNA sequence: TGTGCCAGCAGTTCGGGTCCCGCTGTCAGGGGCTACACCTTC. This codes for CASSSGPAVRGYTF.

Many counts were recorded for this clonotype. This chain connects TRBV5-1 to TRBJ1-5; TRBD1 is a possible D gene (5 bases). The germline gives CDR1 SGHRS, CDR2 YFSETQ. With 4 bases removed from V and 7 bases from J, the gap between germline ends came to 21 bases. CDR3 length: 16 residues. The CDR3 region has the DNA TGCGCCAGCAGCCGCTTTGGTCAGGGATCGGGACAGCCCCAGCATTTT. Its protein is CASSRFGQGSGQPQHF.

In its sample, this clonotype was seen a few times. The chain carries TRBV19 and TRBJ1-2; D ambiguous. Per the germline V gene, CDR1 is LNHDA and CDR2 is SQIVND (reference sequence). With 5 bases removed from V and 8 bases from J, the gap between germline ends came to 24 bases. The CDR3 extends over 16 amino acids. The CDR3 DNA follows: TGTGCCAGTAGTCTCACCTCGGTTCTTTCTTCGGGAGGCTACACCTTC. As protein: CASSLTSVLSSGGYTF.

This clonotype occurred many times. The chain uses TRBV19 and TRBJ2-7; TRBD1 agrees at 8 bases. CDR1 LNHDA and CDR2 SQIVND come from the germline V gene (reference sequence). This CDR3 contains 12 residues. The J segment lost 3 bases and the V segment lost 10 bases, leaving 5 bases of the junction unmatched. The CDR3 sequence: CATGQGRYEQYF. CDR3 nucleotides: TGTGCCACCGGACAGGGTCGCTACGAGCAGTACTTC.

This clonotype was counted ten times or more. J is TRBJ1-1 and V is TRBV5-1; the D gene is possibly TRBD1 (5 bases). CDR1 and CDR2 from the germline V gene are SGHRS and YFSETQ. The CDR3 contains 15 residues. The ends were cut back, 4 bases at V and 6 bases at J, with 19 bases in the middle. The CDR3 is CASSLVGGSTSEAFF. CDR3 DNA: TGCGCCAGCAGCCTCGTGGGGGGGTCAACCTCTGAAGCTTTCTTT.

This clonotype showed up many times. The chain recombines TRBV12-3 or TRBV12-4 with TRBJ2-1; D not resolved. This CDR3 region has 10 residues. V was pared by 5 bases and J by 7 bases, with 3 bases between. In DNA, the CDR3 is TGTGCCAGCAGTGAGAATGAGCAGTTCTTC. This translates into CASSENEQFF.

The chain is built from TRBV29-1 and TRBJ2-5; D not certain. CDR3 length: 14 amino acids. Germline V gene lookup returns CDR1 SQVTM and CDR2 ANQGSEA. Trimming cost V 5 bases and J 4 bases, with 17 bases left between them. CDR3: CSVPIIGLGETQYF. DNA for the CDR3: TGCAGCGTTCCTATTATAGGGTTAGGAGAGACCCAGTACTTC. Full variable domain (remainder filled in from reference TRBV29-1 and TRBJ2-5): SAVISQKPSRDICQRGTSLTIQCQVDSQVTMMFWYRQQPGQSLTLIATANQGSEATYESGFVIDKFPISRPNLTFSTLTVSNMSPEDSSIYLCSVPIIGLGETQYFGPGTRLLVL.

This clonotype was counted at least ten times. CDR3 loop: CASSPSPGPGSGNTIYF. The CDR3 DNA follows: TGCGCCAGCAGCCCTTCTCCGGGACCGGGCTCTGGAAACACCATATATTTT. V is TRBV5-1 and J is TRBJ1-3, with D maybe TRBD1 (5 bases). The CDR3 contains 17 residues. Germline CDR1 SGHRS, CDR2 YFSETQ. Trimming removed 4 bases at V and 0 bases at J, with 17 bases between.

This clonotype was counted at least ten times. The genes are TRBV2 and TRBJ1-1; D is unclear. Per germline, CDR1 SNHLY and CDR2 FYNNEI. Trimming shortened V by 1 base and J by 4 bases, and 10 bases separated the two germline ends. The CDR3 has 14 amino acids. The CDR3 region is CASSEGQSVTEAFF. The CDR3, as DNA: TGTGCCAGCAGTGAAGGGCAGTCGGTCACTGAAGCTTTCTTT. Drawing the rest from reference TRBV2 and TRBJ1-1, the complete variable domain is EPEVTQTPSHQVTQMGQEVILRCVPISNHLYFYWYRQILGQKVEFLVSFYNNEISEKSEIFDDQFSVERPDGSNFTLKIRSTKLEDSAMYFCASSEGQSVTEAFFGQGTRLTVV.

The DNA of the CDR3 is TGCGCCAGCAGCCCGCAGGGGCCCGGGGACAAACTGTTTTTT. Its protein is CASSPQGPGDKLFF. V is TRBV4-1 and J is TRBJ1-4; maybe TRBD1 (6 bases). Germline V gene sequence: CDR1 MGHRA, CDR2 YSYEKL. V lost 4 bases and J 11 bases, leaving 17 bases between the germline ends. This CDR3 spans 14 amino acids.

This clonotype was observed many times. The chain combines TRBV5-1 with TRBJ2-7; TRBD1 matches 7 bases. Germline V gives CDR1 SGHRS, CDR2 YFSETQ. V shed 0 bases and J 3 bases; nucleotides not matched to a gene: 9. CDR3 length: 16 residues. This CDR3 reads CASSLAVLGGSYEQYF. The CDR3 DNA sequence: TGCGCCAGCAGCTTGGCAGTGTTAGGGGGCAGCTACGAGCAGTACTTC.

This clonotype has a count of ten or more. The genes are TRBV6-2 or TRBV6-3 and TRBJ2-2, with 7 bases aligning to TRBD2. The CDR3 runs to 15 residues. Trimming at V came to 2 bases and at J to 4 bases, leaving 4 bases not matched to a gene. From germline, CDR1 is MNHEY and CDR2 SVGEGT. The CDR3 nucleotides are TGTGCCAGCAGTTACCCCCCTAGCGGCACCGGGGAGCTGTTTTTT. This gives the protein CASSYPPSGTGELFF.

This clonotype showed up just a few times. The chain combines TRBV18 with TRBJ1-5, with TRBD1 as a possible D gene (5 bases). The CDR3 has 14 amino acids. Germline CDR1 and CDR2: KGHSH and LQKENI. The germline V and J ends were trimmed by 2 bases and 3 bases, with 8 bases remaining between them. The CDR3 here is CASSPGHYNQPQHF. CDR3 bases: TGTGCCAGCTCACCAGGACACTACAATCAGCCCCAGCATTTT.

This clonotype appeared many times. V and J are TRBV30 and TRBJ1-4, with D perhaps TRBD1 (6 bases). Trimming removed 4 bases from V and 7 bases from J, with 16 bases in between. CDR1 is GTSNPN, CDR2 SVGIG, per germline (reference sequence). This CDR3 spans 14 amino acids. Here the CDR3 reads CAWMLQGTGEKLFF. The CDR3 DNA sequence: TGTGCCTGGATGCTACAGGGCACCGGTGAAAAACTGTTTTTT. Supplemented by reference TRBV30 and TRBJ1-4, the full variable domain reads SQTIHQWPATLVQPVGSPLSLECTVEGTSNPNLYWYRQAAGRGLQLLFYSVGIGQISSEVPQNLSASRPQDRQFILSSKKLLLSDSGFYLCAWMLQGTGEKLFFGSGTQLSVL.

This clonotype was counted ten times or more. This sequence joins TRBV20-1 and TRBJ1-2; a possible D gene is TRBD1 (6 bases). The CDR3 runs 15 residues. Germline CDR1 and CDR2: DFQATT and SNEGSKA (reference sequence). Deletions cut 0 bases from V and 3 bases from J, with 14 bases between. CDR3 DNA sequence: TGCAGTGCTAGAGATCGGGGGGGGCCCCACTATGGCTACACCTTC. The encoded protein is CSARDRGGPHYGYTF.

This clonotype came up many times. The chain has TRBV20-1 and TRBJ1-6; D is perhaps TRBD1 (6 bases). This CDR3 spans 13 amino acids. V lost 6 bases to trimming and J lost 10 bases, with 16 bases between them. Germline V lookup: CDR1 DFQATT, CDR2 SNEGSKA (reference sequence). DNA of the CDR3: TGCAGTGCAGCGGACAGTGGATACTCACCCCTCCACTTT. Translation: CSAADSGYSPLHF.

This clonotype was detected many times. The chain has TRBV4-1 and TRBJ2-1, with 7 bases fitting TRBD2. The junction had 2 bases not matched to a gene; V was cut back by 5 bases and J by 4 bases. Germline V CDR1 and CDR2: MGHRA, YSYEKL. The CDR3 runs 13 residues. The DNA of the CDR3 is TGCGCCAGCAGCGGGGGGGAGTACAATGAGCAGTTCTTC. Amino acids: CASSGGEYNEQFF.

V gene TRBV2 combines with J gene TRBJ2-1, with D perhaps TRBD2 (6 bases). The CDR3 runs to 11 residues. Looked up from germline, CDR1 is SNHLY and CDR2 is FYNNEI. The DNA for the CDR3 is TGTGGGGGAGGTTCCTACAATGAGCAGTTCTTC. This gives the protein CGGGSYNEQFF.